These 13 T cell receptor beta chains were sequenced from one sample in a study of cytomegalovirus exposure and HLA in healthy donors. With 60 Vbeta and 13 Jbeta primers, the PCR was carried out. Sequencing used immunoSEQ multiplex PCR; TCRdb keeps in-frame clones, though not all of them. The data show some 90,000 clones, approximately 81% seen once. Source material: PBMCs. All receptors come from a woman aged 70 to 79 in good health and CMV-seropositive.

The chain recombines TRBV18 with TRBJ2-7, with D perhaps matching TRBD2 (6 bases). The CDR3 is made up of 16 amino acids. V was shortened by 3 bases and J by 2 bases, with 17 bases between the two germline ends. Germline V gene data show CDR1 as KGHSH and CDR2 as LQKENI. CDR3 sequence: CASSPLGNSGAYEQYF. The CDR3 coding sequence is TGTGCCAGCTCACCTTTGGGGAATAGCGGAGCCTACGAGCAGTACTTC.

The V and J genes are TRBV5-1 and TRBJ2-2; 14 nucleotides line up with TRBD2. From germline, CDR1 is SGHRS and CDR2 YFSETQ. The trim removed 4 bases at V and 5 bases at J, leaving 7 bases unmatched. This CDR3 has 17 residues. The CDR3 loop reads CASSPGLAGVKTGELFF. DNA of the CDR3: TGCGCCAGCAGCCCGGGACTAGCGGGAGTAAAAACCGGGGAGCTGTTTTTT.

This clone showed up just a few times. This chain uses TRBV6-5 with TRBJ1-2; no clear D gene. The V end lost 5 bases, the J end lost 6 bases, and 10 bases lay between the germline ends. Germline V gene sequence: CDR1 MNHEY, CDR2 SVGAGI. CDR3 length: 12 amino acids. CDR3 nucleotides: TGTGCCAGCAGTAACCCGAGGAATGGCTACACCTTC. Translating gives CASSNPRNGYTF.

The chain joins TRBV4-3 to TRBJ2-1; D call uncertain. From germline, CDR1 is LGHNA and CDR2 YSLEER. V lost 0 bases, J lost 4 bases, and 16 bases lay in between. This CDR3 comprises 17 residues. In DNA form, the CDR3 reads TGCGCCAGCAGCCAAGAGGCCCACGTTTGGTCTTACAATGAGCAGTTCTTC. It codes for CASSQEAHVWSYNEQFF.

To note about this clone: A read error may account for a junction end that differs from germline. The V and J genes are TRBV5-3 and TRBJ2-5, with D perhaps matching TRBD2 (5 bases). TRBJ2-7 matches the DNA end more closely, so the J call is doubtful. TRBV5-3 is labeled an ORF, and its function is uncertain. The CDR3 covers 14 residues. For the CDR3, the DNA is TGCCATCCGAGCGGATCGACACCCACTTACGAGCAGTACTTC. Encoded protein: CHPSGSTPTYEQYF.

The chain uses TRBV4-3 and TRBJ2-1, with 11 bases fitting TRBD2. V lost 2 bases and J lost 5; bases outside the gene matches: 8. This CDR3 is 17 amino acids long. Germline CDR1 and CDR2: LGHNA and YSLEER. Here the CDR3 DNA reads TGCGCCAGCAGCCAACAGATTTTAGCGGGAGGGAACAATGAGCAGTTCTTC. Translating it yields CASSQQILAGGNNEQFF.

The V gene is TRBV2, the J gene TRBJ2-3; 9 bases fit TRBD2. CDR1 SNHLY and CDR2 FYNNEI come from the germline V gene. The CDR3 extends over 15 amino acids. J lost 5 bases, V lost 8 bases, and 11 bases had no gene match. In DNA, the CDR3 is TGTGCCAGCCAGGATGTAGCGGGAGTTCAAGATACGCAGTATTTT. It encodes CASQDVAGVQDTQYF.

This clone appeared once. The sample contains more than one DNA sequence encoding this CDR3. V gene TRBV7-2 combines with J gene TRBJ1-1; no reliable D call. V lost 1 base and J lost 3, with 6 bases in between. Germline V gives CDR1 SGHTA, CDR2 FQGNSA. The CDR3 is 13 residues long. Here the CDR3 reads CASSLERYTEAFF. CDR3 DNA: TGTGCCAGCAGCTTAGAACGGTACACTGAAGCTTTCTTT.

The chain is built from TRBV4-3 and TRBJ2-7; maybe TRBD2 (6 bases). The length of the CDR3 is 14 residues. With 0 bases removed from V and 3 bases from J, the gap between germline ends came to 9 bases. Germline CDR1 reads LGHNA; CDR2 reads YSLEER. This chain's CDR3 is CASSQDDGGYEQYF. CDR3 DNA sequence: TGCGCCAGCAGCCAAGATGACGGGGGCTACGAGCAGTACTTC.

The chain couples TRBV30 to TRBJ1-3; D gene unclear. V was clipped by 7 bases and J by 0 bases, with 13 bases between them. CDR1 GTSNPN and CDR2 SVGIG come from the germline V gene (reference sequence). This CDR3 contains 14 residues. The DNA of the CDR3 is TGTGCCTTGAGGGAGGGCGCCTCTGGAAACACCATATATTTT. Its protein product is CALREGASGNTIYF.

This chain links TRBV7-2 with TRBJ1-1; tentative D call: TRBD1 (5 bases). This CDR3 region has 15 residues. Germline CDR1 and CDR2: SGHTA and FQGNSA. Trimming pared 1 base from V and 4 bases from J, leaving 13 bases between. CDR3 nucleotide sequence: TGTGCCAGCAGCTTAGTCGGTGGCGGGGGCACTGAAGCTTTCTTT. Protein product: CASSLVGGGGTEAFF.

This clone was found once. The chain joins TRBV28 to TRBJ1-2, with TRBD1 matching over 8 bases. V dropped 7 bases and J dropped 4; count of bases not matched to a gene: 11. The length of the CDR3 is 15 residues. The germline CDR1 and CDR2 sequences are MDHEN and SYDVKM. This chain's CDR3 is CASTLGGQDFYGYTF. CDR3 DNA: TGTGCCAGCACTTTGGGGGGACAGGACTTCTATGGCTACACCTTC.

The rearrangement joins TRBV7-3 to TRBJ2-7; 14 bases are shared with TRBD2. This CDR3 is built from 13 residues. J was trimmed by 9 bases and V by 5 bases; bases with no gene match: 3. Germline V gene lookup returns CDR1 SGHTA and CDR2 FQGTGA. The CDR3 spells CASSPGTSGRQYF. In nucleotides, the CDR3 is TGTGCCAGCAGCCCAGGGACTAGCGGGAGGCAGTACTTC.